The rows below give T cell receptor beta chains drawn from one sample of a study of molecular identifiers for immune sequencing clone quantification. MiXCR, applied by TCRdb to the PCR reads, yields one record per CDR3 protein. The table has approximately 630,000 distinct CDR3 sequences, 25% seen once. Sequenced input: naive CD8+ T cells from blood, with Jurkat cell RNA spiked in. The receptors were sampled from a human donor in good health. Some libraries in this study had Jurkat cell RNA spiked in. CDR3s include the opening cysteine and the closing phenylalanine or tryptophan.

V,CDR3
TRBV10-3,CAISDPGTQVEQYF
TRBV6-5,CASSTTVNTGELFF
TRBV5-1,CASGYGTGGASMPEAFF
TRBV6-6,CASSYLRGTSNQPQHF
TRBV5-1,CASSQPGTGETQYF
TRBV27,CASSEVDRGSEQYF
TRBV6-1,CASSDLLTETYEQYF
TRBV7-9,CASSSYKETQYF
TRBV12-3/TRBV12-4,CASRHGQGLAGELFF
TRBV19,CASTIPGQILSGANVLTF
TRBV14,CASSQPLDTQYF
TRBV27,CASSIGLAGVTEQFF
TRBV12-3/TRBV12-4,CASSLAGGLGYEQYF
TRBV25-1,CASSEFNSSPLHF
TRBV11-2,CASILRRSVEQYF
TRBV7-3,CASNPRGFETQYF
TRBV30,CAWRREGSGNSPLHF
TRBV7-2,CASSLVRPGDTQYF
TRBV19,CASSPRRAGQGAYEQYF
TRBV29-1,CSVELVGSGANVLTF
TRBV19,CASSVRGTTYEQYF
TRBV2,CASRAGRGSAYEQYF
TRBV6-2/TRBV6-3,CASSYSRDSLLSGANVLTF
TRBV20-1,CSARGTGEYGYTF
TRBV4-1,CASSRGQGENQPQHF
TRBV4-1,CASSRSSGDSPLHF
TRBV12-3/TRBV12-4,CASSFKGAGTDTQYF
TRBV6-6,CASSYNSGTYSNQPQHF
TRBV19,CASSNQGSGGSLVETQYF
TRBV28,CASSLNLLTENYEQYF
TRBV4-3,CASSQSRSGAAYNEQFF
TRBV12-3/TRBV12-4,CASSSRTGSYEQYF
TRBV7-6,CASSLRAAPSTDTQYF
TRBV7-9,CASSSQLRGGVDTQYF
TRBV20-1,CSPNWGRDGSYEQYF